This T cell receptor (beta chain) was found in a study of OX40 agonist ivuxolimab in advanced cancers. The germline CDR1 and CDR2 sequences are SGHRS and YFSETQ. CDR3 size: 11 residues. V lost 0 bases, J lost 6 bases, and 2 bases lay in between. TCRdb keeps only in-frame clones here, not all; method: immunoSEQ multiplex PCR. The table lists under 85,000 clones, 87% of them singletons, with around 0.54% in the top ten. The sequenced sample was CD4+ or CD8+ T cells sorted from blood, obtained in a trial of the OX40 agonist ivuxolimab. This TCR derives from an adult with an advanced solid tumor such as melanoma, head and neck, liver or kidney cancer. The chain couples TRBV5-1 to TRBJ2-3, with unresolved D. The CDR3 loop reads CASSLDDTQYF. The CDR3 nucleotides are TGCGCCAGCAGCTTGGATGATACGCAGTATTTT.